The clone carrying this T cell receptor beta chain occurred a few times. Its antigen remains unidentified. The CDR3 end falls 3 residues outside the read, so it is completed with the germline J gene. Other nucleotide sequences from this sample produce the same CDR3. Assay used: immunoSEQ multiplex PCR; TCRdb lists only in-frame clones, some missing. Found here are about 16,000 clones, no singletons; the ten largest cover approximately 15%. Trimming removed 2 bases from V and 4 bases from J; junction bases left unmatched: 6. CDR3 length equals 17 residues. CDR1 is MNHEY and CDR2 is SVGEGT in the germline V gene. The data belong to a study of T cell clonality in common variable immunodeficiency. General study findings and limits: Fewer deletions and N-nucleotide insertions were reportedly seen in common variable immunodeficiency TCR beta sequences.

The V call is TRBV6-2 or TRBV6-3, the J call TRBJ2-5; 14 bases map to TRBD2. The clonotype was recovered from a human donor with common variable immunodeficiency. Sequencing was performed on peripheral blood mononuclear cells. The DNA read from the CDR3 is TGTGCCAGCAGTTACCCTGGACTAGCGGGGGGACGAGAGACC. This translates into CASSYPGLAGGRET. The whole CDR3 reads CASSYPGLAGGRETQYF.